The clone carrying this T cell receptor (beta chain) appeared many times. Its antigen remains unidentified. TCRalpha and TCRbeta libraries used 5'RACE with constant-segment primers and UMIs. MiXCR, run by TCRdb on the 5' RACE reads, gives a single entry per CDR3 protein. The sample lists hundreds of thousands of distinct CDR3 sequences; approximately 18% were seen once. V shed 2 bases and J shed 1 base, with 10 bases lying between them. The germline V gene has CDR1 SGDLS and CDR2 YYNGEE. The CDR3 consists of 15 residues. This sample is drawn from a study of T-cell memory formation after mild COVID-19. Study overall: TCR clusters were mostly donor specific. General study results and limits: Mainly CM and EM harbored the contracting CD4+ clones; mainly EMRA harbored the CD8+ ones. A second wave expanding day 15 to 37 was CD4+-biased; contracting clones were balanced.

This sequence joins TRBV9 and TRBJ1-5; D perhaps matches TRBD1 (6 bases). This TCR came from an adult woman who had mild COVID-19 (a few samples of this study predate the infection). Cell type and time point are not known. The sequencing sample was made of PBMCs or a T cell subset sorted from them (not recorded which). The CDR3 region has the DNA TGTGCCAGCAGCGTTTCAGGGGCGAGCAATCAGCCCCAGCATTTT. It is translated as CASSVSGASNQPQHF.